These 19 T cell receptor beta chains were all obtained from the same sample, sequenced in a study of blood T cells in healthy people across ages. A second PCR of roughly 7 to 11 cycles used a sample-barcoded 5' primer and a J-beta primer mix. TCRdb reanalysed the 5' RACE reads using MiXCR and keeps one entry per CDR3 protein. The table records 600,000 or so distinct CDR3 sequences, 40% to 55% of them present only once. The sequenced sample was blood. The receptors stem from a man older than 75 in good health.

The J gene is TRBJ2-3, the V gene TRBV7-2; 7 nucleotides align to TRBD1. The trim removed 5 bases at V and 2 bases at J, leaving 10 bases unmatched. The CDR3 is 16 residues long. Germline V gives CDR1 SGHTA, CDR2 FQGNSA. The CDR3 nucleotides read TGTGCCAGCAGCGAACAAGACAGGGTCGACACAGATACGCAGTATTTT. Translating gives CASSEQDRVDTDTQYF.

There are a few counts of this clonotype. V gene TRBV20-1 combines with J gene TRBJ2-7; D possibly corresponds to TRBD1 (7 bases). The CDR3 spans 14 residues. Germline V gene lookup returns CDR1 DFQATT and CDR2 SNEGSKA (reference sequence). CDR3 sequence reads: CRAGGGDRAYEQYF. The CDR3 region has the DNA TGCAGAGCCGGGGGAGGTGACAGGGCCTACGAGCAGTACTTC.

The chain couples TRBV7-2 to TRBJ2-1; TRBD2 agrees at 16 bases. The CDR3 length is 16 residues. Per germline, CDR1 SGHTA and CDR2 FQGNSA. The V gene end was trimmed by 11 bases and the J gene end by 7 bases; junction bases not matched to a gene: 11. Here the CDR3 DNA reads TGTGCCGGGACTAGCGGGGGGGCTAATTTGGCGAATGAGCAGTTCTTC. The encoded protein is CAGTSGGANLANEQFF.

In DNA, the CDR3 is TGCGCCAGCAAGTTGCTAGGGGGGAGCACTGAAGCTTTCTTT. Protein product: CASKLLGGSTEAFF. This rearrangement joins TRBV4-1 to TRBJ1-1, with D maybe TRBD1 (6 bases). This CDR3 has 14 amino acids. The V end lost 7 bases, the J end lost 4 bases, and 16 bases lay between the germline ends. The germline V gene encodes CDR1 MGHRA and CDR2 YSYEKL.

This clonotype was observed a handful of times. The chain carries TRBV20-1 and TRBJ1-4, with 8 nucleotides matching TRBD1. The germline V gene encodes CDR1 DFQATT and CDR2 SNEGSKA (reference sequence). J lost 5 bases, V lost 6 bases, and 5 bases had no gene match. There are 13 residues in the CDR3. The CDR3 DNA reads TGCAGTGCAATTAGACAGGGGAATGAAAAACTGTTTTTT. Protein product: CSAIRQGNEKLFF.

DNA for the CDR3: TGCGCCAGCAGCCAAGATCAGCGGGGCTACGAGCAGTACTTC. It codes for CASSQDQRGYEQYF. The V call is TRBV4-1, the J call TRBJ2-7; 7 nucleotides match TRBD2. There are 14 residues in the CDR3. CDR1 is MGHRA, CDR2 YSYEKL, per germline. J gave up 3 bases and V 0 bases, and 2 bases lay outside the gene matches.

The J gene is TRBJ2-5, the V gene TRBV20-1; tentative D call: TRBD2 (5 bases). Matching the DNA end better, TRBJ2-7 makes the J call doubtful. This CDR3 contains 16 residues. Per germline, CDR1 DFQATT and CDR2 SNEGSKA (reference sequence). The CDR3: CSARGLRLSSSGEQYF. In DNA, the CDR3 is TGCAGTGCTAGAGGCCTGCGACTATCATCTTCGGGCGAGCAGTACTTC.

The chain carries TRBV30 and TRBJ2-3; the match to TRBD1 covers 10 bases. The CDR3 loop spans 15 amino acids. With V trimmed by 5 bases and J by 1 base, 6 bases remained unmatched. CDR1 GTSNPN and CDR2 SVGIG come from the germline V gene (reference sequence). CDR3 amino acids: CAWESGTGGTDTQYF. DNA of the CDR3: TGTGCCTGGGAATCCGGGACAGGGGGCACAGATACGCAGTATTTT.

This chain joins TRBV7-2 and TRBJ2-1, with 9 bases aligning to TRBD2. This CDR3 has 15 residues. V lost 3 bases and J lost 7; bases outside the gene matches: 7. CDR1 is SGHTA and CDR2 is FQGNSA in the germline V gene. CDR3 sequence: CASSFGTSSGNEQFF. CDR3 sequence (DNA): TGTGCCAGCAGCTTTGGGACTAGCTCTGGAAATGAGCAGTTCTTC.

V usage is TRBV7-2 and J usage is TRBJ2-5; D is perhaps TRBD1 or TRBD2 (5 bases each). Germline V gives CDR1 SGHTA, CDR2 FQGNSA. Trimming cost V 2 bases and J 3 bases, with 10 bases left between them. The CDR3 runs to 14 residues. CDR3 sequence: CASSLTGPKETQYF. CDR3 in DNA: TGTGCCAGCAGCTTAACGGGACCCAAAGAGACCCAGTACTTC.

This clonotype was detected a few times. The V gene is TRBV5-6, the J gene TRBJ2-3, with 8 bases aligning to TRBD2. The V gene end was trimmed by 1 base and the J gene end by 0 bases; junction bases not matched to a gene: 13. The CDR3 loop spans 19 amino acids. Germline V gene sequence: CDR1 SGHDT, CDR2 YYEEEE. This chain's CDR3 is CASSLYLVVAGSSTDTQYF. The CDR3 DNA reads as TGTGCCAGCAGCTTGTACTTGGTGGTAGCGGGGTCTAGCACAGATACGCAGTATTTT.

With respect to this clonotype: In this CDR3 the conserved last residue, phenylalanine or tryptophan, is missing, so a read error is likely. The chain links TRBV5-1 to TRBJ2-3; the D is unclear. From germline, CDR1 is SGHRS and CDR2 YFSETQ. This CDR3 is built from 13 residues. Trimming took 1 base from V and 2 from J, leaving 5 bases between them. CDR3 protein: CASSLYYTDTQYY. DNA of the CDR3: TGCGCCAGCAGCTTGTACTACACAGATACGCAGTATTAT.

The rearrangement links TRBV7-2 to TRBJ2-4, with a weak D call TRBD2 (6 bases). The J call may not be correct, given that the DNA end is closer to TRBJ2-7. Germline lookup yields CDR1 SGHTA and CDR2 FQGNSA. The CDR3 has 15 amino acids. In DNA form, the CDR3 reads TGTGCCAGCAGCGGAACCGGGCGGGGATGGGCCGAGCAGTACTTC. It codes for CASSGTGRGWAEQYF.

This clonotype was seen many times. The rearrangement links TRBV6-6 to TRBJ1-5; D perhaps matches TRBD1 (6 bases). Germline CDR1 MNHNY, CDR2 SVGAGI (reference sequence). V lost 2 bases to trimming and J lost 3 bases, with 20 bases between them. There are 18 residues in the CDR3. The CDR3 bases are TGTGCCAGCAGTTACGGCGGGGGGGCAGGTAGGTCCAATCAGCCCCAGCATTTT. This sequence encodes CASSYGGGAGRSNQPQHF.

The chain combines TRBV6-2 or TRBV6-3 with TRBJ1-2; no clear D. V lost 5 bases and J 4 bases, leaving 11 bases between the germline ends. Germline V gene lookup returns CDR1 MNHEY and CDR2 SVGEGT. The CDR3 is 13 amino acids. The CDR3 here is CASSPTVLYGYTF. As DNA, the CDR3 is TGTGCCAGCAGTCCGACTGTGCTCTATGGCTACACCTTC.

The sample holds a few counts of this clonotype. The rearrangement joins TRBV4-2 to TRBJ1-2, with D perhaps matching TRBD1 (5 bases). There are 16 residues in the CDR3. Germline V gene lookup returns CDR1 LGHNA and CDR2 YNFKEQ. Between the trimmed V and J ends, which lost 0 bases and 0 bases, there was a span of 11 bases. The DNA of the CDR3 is TGTGCCAGCAGCCAAGATTCCACAGGTACTAACTATGGCTACACCTTC. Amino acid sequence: CASSQDSTGTNYGYTF.

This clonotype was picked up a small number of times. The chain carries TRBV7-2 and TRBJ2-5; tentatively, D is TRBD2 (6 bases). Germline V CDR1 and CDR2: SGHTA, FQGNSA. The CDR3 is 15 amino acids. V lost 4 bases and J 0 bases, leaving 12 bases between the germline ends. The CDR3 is CASSSAGGYQETQYF. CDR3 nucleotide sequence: TGTGCCAGCAGCTCGGCCGGGGGTTACCAAGAGACCCAGTACTTC.

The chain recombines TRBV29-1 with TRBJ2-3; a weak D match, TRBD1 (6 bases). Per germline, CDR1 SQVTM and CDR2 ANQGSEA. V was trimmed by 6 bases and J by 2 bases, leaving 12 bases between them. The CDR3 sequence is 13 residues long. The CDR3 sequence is CSVQDSHTDTQYF. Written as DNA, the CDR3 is TGCAGCGTCCAGGACAGCCACACAGATACGCAGTATTTT.

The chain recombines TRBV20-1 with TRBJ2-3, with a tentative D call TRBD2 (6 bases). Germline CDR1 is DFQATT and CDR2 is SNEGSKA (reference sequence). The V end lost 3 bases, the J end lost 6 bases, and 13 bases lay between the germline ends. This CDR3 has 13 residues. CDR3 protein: CSASPGVGDTQYF. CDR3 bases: TGCAGTGCTAGTCCGGGGGTAGGGGATACGCAGTATTTT.